A selection of T cell receptor beta chains follows, all from one sample in a study of T cells expressing NK-cell markers. TCRdb re-called the 5' RACE reads; every CDR3 protein appears as one record, without DNA. This sample contains about 450,000 distinct CDR3 sequences. Source material: blood T cells: a sorted CD56 or NKG2C T cell subset, CD4+ or CD8+ T cells, or bulk PBMC T cells (not recorded which). The origin of the receptors is a woman aged 18 to 75 in good health. Each CDR3 is given with its conserved first and last residue.

V: TRBV6-5
J: TRBJ2-2
CDR3: CASSYFQTGQLTGELFF

V: TRBV27
J: TRBJ1-6
CDR3: CASSFQATKYYNSPLHF

V: TRBV19
J: TRBJ2-1
CDR3: CASSIAAGGYNEQFF

V: TRBV2
J: TRBJ1-6
CDR3: CASTPRGIDNSPLHF

V: TRBV20-1
J: TRBJ2-1
CDR3: CSARARLAGFYNEQFF

V: TRBV7-3
J: TRBJ1-6
CDR3: CASSIQGWNSPLHF

V: TRBV6-5
J: TRBJ2-3
CDR3: CASSSGRGGTDTQYF

V: TRBV20-1
J: TRBJ2-3
CDR3: CSANHQGIIADTQYF

V: TRBV12-3/TRBV12-4
J: TRBJ1-5
CDR3: CASSLSGWGQPQHF

V: TRBV2
J: TRBJ1-4
CDR3: CASSYKGGNEKLFF

V: TRBV2
J: TRBJ1-5
CDR3: CASSGGTVFAQPQHF

V: TRBV7-3
J: TRBJ2-2
CDR3: CASSHANTGELFF

V: TRBV20-1
J: TRBJ2-4
CDR3: CSARELAAKNIQYF

V: TRBV7-3
J: TRBJ2-6
CDR3: CASSSGTTGANVLTF

V: TRBV29-1
J: TRBJ2-1
CDR3: CSVERLGGLANEQFF

V: TRBV7-9
J: TRBJ2-3
CDR3: CASNLGTGSTDTQYF

V: TRBV18
J: TRBJ2-5
CDR3: CASSPPSQRETQYF

V: TRBV29-1
J: TRBJ2-1
CDR3: CSVVRTSYNEQFF

V: TRBV5-8
J: TRBJ1-2
CDR3: CASSAQWGGYGYTF

V: TRBV7-2
J: TRBJ2-3
CDR3: CASSLGLAVHTDTQYF

V: TRBV6-1
J: TRBJ2-2
CDR3: CASKEGPNTGELFF

V: TRBV9
J: TRBJ1-6
CDR3: CASTTGSNSPLHF

V: TRBV9
J: TRBJ2-5
CDR3: CASSVGGETQYF

V: TRBV20-1
J: TRBJ2-7
CDR3: CSALGRLAAPGEQYF

V: TRBV4-3
J: TRBJ1-2
CDR3: CASSQDGRSNYGYTF

V: TRBV29-1
J: TRBJ2-1
CDR3: CSVEAHAGVNEQFF

V: TRBV20-1
J: TRBJ2-7
CDR3: CSARDPRIGGGKSYEQYF

V: TRBV3-1
J: TRBJ1-1
CDR3: CASSQVISGITEAFF

V: TRBV28
J: TRBJ2-7
CDR3: CASSLGTGGDYEQYF

V: TRBV4-3
J: TRBJ2-5
CDR3: CASSQEQGTGTETQYF

V: TRBV11-1
J: TRBJ2-7
CDR3: CASSLFGGGLAAYEQYF

V: TRBV7-9
J: TRBJ2-3
CDR3: CASSPLGPDTQYF

V: TRBV7-8
J: TRBJ2-7
CDR3: CASSLVGGRIGEQYF

V: TRBV29-1
J: TRBJ2-1
CDR3: CSVLGGDRSYNEQFF

V: TRBV20-1
J: TRBJ2-2
CDR3: CSARLANTGVLFF

V: TRBV27
J: TRBJ2-5
CDR3: CASGRAGQTQYF

V: TRBV29-1
J: TRBJ2-1
CDR3: CSVDGTRREGEQFF

V: TRBV4-3
J: TRBJ1-1
CDR3: CASSQEGVNTEAFF

V: TRBV12-3/TRBV12-4
J: TRBJ1-1
CDR3: CASSFTGQGTEAFF

V: TRBV20-1
J: TRBJ1-2
CDR3: CSAFIWAQFGYTF

V: TRBV10-1
J: TRBJ2-2
CDR3: CASSEGGLDTGELFF

V: TRBV5-1
J: TRBJ2-4
CDR3: CASSLYSETEVNIQYF

V: TRBV20-1
J: TRBJ2-1
CDR3: CSAPGRLASSYNEQFF

V: TRBV7-9
J: TRBJ2-1
CDR3: CASSPAGLAGSEQFF

V: TRBV20-1
J: TRBJ2-5
CDR3: CSAGNSGGIQETQYF

V: TRBV27
J: TRBJ1-5
CDR3: CASSPRGATISNQPQHF

V: TRBV12-3/TRBV12-4
J: TRBJ1-3
CDR3: CASSSRQENTIYF

V: TRBV19
J: TRBJ2-1
CDR3: CASSIDLGGTRNEQFF

V: TRBV27
J: TRBJ2-7
CDR3: CASSPRFTYEQYF

V: TRBV7-2
J: TRBJ2-7
CDR3: CASSSVLAVYEQYF

V: TRBV6-1
J: TRBJ2-3
CDR3: CASSEEGGGSDTQYF

V: TRBV6-2/TRBV6-3
J: TRBJ1-2
CDR3: CASSYGHGGYTF